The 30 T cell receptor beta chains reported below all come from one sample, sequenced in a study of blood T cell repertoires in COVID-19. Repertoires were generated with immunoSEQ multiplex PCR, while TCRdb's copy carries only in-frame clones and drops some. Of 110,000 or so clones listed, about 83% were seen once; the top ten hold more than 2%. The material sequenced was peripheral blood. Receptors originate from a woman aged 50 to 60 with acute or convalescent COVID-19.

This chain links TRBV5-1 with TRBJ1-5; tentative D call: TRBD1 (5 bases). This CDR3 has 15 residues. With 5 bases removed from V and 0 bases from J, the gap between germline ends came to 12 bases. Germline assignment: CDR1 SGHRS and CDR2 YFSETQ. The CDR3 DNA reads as TGCGCCAGCAGAAAGGACAATTATAGCAATCAGCCCCAGCATTTT. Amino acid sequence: CASRKDNYSNQPQHF.

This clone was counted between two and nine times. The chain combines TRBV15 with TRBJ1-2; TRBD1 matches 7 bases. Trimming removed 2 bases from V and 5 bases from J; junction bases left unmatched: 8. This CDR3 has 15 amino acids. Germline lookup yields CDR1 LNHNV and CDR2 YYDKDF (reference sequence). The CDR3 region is CATSRPGTELYGYTF. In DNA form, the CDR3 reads TGTGCCACCAGCAGACCCGGGACAGAGCTATATGGCTACACCTTC.

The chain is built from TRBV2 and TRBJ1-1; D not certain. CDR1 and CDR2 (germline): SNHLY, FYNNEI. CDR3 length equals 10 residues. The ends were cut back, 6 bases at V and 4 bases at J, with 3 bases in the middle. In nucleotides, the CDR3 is TGTGCCAGCAGCCGCACTGAAGCTTTCTTT. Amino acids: CASSRTEAFF.

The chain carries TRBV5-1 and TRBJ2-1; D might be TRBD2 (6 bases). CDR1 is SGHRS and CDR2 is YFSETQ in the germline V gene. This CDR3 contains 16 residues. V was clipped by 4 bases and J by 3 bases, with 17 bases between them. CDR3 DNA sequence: TGCGCCAGCAGCCCCGGGTTTGGAGGGAACTACAATGAGCAGTTCTTC. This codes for CASSPGFGGNYNEQFF. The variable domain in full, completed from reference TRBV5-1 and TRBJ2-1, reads KAGVTQTPRYLIKTRGQQVTLSCSPISGHRSVSWYQQTPGQGLQFLFEYFSETQRNKGNFPGRFSGRQFSNSRSEMNVSTLELGDSALYLCASSPGFGGNYNEQFFGPGTRLTVL.

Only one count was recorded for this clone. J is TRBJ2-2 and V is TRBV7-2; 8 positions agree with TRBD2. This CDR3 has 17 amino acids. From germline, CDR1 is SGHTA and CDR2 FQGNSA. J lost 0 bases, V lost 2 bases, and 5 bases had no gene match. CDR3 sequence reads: CASSLKTSGSNTGELFF. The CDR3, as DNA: TGTGCCAGCAGCTTAAAAACTAGCGGATCGAACACCGGGGAGCTGTTTTTT. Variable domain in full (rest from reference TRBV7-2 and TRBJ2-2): GAGVSQSPSNKVTEKGKDVELRCDPISGHTALYWYRQSLGQGLEFLIYFQGNSAPDKSGLPSDRFSAERTGGSVSTLTIQRTQQEDSAVYLCASSLKTSGSNTGELFFGEGSRLTVL.

The DNA for the CDR3 is TGTGCCAGCAGTTTATCGTACGGGACAGGGTACAATGAGCAGTTCTTC. The encoded protein is CASSLSYGTGYNEQFF. The chain combines TRBV27 with TRBJ2-1; TRBD1 aligns across 9 bases. In germline, CDR1 is MNHEY, CDR2 SMNVEV (reference sequence). The junction had 4 bases not matched to a gene; V was cut back by 0 bases and J by 4 bases. The CDR3 is 16 residues long.

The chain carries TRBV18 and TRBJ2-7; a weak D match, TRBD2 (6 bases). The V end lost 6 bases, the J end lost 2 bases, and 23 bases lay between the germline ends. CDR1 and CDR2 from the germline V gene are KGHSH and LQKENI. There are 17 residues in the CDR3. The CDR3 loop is CASSKIVSIGRTYEQYF. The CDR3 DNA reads TGTGCCAGCTCGAAAATCGTCTCAATCGGGAGAACCTACGAGCAGTACTTC. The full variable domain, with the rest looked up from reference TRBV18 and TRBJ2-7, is NAGVMQNPRHLVRRRGQEARLRCSPMKGHSHVYWYRQLPEEGLKFMVYLQKENIIDESGMPKERFSAEFPKEGPSILRIQQVVRGDSAAYFCASSKIVSIGRTYEQYFGPGTRLTVT.

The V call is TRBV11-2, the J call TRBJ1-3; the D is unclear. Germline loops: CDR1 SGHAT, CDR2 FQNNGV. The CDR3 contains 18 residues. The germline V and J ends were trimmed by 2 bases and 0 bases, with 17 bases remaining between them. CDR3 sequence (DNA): TGTGCCAGCAGCTTAAGGTATCCCGAGAGGGCCTCTGGAAACACCATATATTTT. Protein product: CASSLRYPERASGNTIYF.

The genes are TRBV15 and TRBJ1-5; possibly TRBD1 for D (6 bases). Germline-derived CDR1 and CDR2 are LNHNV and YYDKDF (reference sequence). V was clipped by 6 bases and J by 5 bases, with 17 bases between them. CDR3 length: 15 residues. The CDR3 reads CATRTGTYQDQPQHF. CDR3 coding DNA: TGTGCCACCAGAACCGGGACATATCAAGATCAGCCCCAGCATTTT.

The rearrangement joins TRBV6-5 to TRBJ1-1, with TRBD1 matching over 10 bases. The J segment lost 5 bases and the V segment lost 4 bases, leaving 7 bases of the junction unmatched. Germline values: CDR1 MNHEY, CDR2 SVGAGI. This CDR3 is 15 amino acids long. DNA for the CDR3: TGTGCCAGCAGTTCACATGGGACAGGGGTTACTGAAGCTTTCTTT. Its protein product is CASSSHGTGVTEAFF.

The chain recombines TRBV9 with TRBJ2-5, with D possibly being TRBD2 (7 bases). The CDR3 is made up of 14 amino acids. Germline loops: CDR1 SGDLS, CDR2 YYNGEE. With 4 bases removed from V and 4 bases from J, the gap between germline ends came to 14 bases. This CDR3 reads CASSPGGLGETQYF. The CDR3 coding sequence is TGTGCCAGCAGCCCGGGGGGCTTGGGAGAGACCCAGTACTTC.

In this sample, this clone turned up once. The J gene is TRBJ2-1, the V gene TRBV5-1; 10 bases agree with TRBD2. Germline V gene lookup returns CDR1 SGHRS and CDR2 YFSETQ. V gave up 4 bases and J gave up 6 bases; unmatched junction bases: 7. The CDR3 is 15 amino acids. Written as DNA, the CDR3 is TGCGCCAGCAGCCCGCCCAGCGGGAGGGCCAATGAGCAGTTCTTC. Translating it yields CASSPPSGRANEQFF.

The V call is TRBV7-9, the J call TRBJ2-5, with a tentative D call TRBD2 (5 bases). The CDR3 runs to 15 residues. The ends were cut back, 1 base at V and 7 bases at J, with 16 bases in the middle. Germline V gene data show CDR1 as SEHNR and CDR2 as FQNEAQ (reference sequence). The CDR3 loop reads CASSLEASPTWTQYF. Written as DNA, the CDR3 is TGTGCCAGCAGCTTAGAGGCTAGCCCTACGTGGACCCAGTACTTC.

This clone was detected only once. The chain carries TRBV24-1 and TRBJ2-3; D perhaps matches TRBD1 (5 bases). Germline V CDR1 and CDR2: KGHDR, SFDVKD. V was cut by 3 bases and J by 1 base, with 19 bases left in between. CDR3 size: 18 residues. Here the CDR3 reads CATSDRYRGQKGTDTQYF. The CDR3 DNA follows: TGTGCCACCAGTGATAGATACCGTGGACAAAAGGGCACAGATACGCAGTATTTT.

The CDR3 loop is CASSYSLETQYF. The DNA for the CDR3 is TGTGCCAGCAGTTACTCCTTGGAGACCCAGTACTTC. The rearrangement joins TRBV6-5 to TRBJ2-5; D call uncertain. The germline CDR1 and CDR2 sequences are MNHEY and SVGAGI. With 0 bases removed from V and 5 bases from J, the gap between germline ends came to 4 bases. The CDR3 spans 12 residues.

This CDR3 reads CASSPRTGEIYGYTF. CDR3 nucleotides: TGTGCCAGCTCACCACGCACAGGGGAAATCTATGGCTACACCTTC. The J gene is TRBJ1-2, the V gene TRBV18; TRBD1 matches 7 bases. Trimming removed 1 base from V and 4 bases from J; junction bases left unmatched: 6. Germline V gene data show CDR1 as KGHSH and CDR2 as LQKENI. The CDR3 covers 15 residues. The variable domain in full, completed from reference TRBV18 and TRBJ1-2, reads NAGVMQNPRHLVRRRGQEARLRCSPMKGHSHVYWYRQLPEEGLKFMVYLQKENIIDESGMPKERFSAEFPKEGPSILRIQQVVRGDSAAYFCASSPRTGEIYGYTFGSGTRLTVV.

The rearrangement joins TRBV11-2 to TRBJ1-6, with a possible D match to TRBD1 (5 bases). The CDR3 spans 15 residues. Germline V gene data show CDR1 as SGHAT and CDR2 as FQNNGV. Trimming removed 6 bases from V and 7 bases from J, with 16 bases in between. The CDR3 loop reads CASRRTGGENSPLHF. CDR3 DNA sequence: TGTGCCAGCAGGCGGACGGGGGGAGAGAATTCACCCCTCCACTTT.

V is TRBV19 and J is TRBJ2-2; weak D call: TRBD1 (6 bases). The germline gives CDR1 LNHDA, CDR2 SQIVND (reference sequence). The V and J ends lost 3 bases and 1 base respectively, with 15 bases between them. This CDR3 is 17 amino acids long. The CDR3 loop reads CASSILGQGLNTGELFF. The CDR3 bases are TGTGCCAGTAGTATCTTGGGGCAGGGGTTGAACACCGGGGAGCTGTTTTTT.

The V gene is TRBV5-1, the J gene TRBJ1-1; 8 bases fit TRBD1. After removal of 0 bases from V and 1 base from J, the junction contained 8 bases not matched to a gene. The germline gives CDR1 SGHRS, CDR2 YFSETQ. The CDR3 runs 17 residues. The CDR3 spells CASSLVPGGARNTEAFF. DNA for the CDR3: TGCGCCAGCAGCTTGGTACCAGGGGGCGCACGGAACACTGAAGCTTTCTTT.

The CDR3 sequence is CASSQGGLSYNEQFF. Here the CDR3 DNA reads TGTGCCAGCAGCCAGGGGGGCCTCTCCTACAATGAGCAGTTCTTC. The chain links TRBV5-4 to TRBJ2-1, with D possibly TRBD1 on 7 matching bases. The CDR3 extends over 15 amino acids. The germline V gene has CDR1 SGHNT and CDR2 YYREEE (reference sequence). V lost 4 bases and J lost 0, with 11 bases in between.

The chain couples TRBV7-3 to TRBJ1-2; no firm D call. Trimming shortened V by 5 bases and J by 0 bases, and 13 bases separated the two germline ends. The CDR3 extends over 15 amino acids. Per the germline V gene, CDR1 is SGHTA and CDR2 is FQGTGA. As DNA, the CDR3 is TGTGCCAGCAGCCCAAGCCGCGGCCCTAACTATGGCTACACCTTC. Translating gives CASSPSRGPNYGYTF.

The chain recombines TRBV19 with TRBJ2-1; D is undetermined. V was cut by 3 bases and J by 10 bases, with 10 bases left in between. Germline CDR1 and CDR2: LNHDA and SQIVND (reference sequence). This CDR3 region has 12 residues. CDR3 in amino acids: CASSISGLEQFF. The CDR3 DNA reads TGTGCCAGTAGTATCTCTGGCTTGGAGCAGTTCTTC.

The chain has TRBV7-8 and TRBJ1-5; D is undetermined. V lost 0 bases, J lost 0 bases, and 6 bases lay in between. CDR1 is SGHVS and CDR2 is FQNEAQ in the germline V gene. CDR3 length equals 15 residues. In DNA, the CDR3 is TGTGCCAGCAGCTTAGCTCCGCGTAGCAATCAGCCCCAGCATTTT. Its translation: CASSLAPRSNQPQHF.

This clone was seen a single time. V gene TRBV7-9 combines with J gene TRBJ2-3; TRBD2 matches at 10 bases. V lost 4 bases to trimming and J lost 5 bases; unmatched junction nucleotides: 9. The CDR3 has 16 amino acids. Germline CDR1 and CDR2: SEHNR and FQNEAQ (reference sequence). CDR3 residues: CASSSGLAEGGDTQYF. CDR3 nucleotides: TGTGCCAGCAGCTCAGGACTAGCGGAAGGGGGAGATACGCAGTATTTT.

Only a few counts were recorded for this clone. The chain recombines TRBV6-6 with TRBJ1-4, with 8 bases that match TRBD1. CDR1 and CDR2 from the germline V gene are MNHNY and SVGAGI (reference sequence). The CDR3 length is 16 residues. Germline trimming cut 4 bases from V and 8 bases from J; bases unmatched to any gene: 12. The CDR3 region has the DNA TGTGCCAGCAGTTCGCCGGGACAGGTGTTTAGGGAAAAACTGTTTTTT. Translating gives CASSSPGQVFREKLFF.

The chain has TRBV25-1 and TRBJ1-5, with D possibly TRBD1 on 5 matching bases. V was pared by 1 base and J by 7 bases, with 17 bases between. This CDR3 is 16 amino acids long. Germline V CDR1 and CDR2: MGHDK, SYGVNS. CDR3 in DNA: TGTGCCAGCAGTGAATCGAAGCCGGGGGGAAGCCAGCCCCAGCATTTT. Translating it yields CASSESKPGGSQPQHF.

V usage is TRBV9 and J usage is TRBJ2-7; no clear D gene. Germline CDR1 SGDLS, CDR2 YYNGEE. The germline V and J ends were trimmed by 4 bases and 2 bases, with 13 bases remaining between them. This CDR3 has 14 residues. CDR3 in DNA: TGTGCCAGCAGCCCCCGCCGACTGACCTACGAGCAGTACTTC. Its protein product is CASSPRRLTYEQYF.

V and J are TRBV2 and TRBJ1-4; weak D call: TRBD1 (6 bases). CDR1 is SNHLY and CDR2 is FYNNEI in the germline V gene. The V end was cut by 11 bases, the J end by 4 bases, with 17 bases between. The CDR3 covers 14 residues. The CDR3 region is CAGRRTGINEKLFF. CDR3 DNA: TGTGCCGGTAGGAGAACAGGGATTAATGAAAAACTGTTTTTT.

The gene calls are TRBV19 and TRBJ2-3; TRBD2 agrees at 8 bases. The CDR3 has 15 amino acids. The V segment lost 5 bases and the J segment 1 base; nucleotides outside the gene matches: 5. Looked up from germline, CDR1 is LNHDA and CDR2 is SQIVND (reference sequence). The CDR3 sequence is CASSARAGGTDTQYF. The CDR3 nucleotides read TGTGCCAGTAGTGCCAGAGCGGGAGGCACAGATACGCAGTATTTT.

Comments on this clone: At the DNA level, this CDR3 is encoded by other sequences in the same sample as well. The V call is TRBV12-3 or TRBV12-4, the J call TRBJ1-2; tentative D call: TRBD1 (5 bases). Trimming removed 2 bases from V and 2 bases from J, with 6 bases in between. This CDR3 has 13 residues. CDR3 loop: CASSLQGNYGYTF. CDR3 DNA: TGTGCCAGCAGTTTACAGGGAAACTATGGCTACACCTTC.